The source of this T cell receptor beta chain is a study of blood T cell repertoires in COVID-19. The CDR3 spans 14 residues. CDR1 is MNHNS and CDR2 is SASEGT in the germline V gene. V was cut by 1 base and J by 5 bases, with 11 bases left in between. Sequencing was performed with immunoSEQ multiplex PCR; in TCRdb, only in-frame clones are kept and a portion is missing. The profile shows 200,000 to 300,000 clones, roughly four fifths of them singletons. This chain connects TRBV6-1 to TRBJ1-1; D gene uncertain. This receptor was taken from an older man with acute or convalescent COVID-19. Sequencing was done on a sample of peripheral blood. This CDR3 is CASSEGNRDTEAFF. CDR3 bases: TGTGCCAGCAGTGAAGGTAACAGAGATACTGAAGCTTTCTTT.